A selection of T cell receptor beta chains follows, all from one sample in a study of Ad26.COV2.S vaccination and SARS-CoV-2 variants. Profiled with immunoSEQ multiplex PCR; TCRdb holds only in-frame clones, not every one. This sample yields some 250,000 clones, of which 88% are seen a single time; about 10% belongs to the top ten. This specimen was peripheral blood, taken in a trial of Ad26.COV2.S vaccine versus placebo. The origin of the receptors is a person between 18 and 65 years old who received the Ad26.COV2.S COVID-19 vaccine or a placebo. Each CDR3 is given with its conserved first and last residue. D genes are given only for firm matches. Rows may omit the clone size; those that give it use once, few, many or a size class.

clone_size,j_call,v_call,d_call,cdr3_nt,cdr3_aa
.,TRBJ1-5,TRBV7-2,.,TGTGCCAGCAGCTTAGCAGGGGTGGCCCAGCCCCAGCATTTT,CASSLAGVAQPQHF
.,TRBJ1-5,TRBV4-3,TRBD1,TGCGCCAGCAGCCCCGGACAGGGTAGTCAGCCCCAGCATTTT,CASSPGQGSQPQHF
.,TRBJ2-7,TRBV12-3/TRBV12-4,TRBD2,TGTGCCAGCATCCGGAGCGGGGGGGGAGAGCAGTACTTC,CASIRSGGGEQYF
.,TRBJ1-1,TRBV28,.,TGTGCCAGCAGGAAGAATACTGAAGCTTTCTTT,CASRKNTEAFF
.,TRBJ1-5,TRBV19,TRBD1,TGTGCCAGTAGTTCCCGGTCAGGGGGCGGGAGCAATCAGCCCCAGCATTTT,CASSSRSGGGSNQPQHF
once,TRBJ1-5,TRBV15,TRBD1,TGTGCCACCAGCCCCCGGGGCGTGGGACAGGGGGCCCGGTGGCCCCAGCATTTT,CATSPRGVGQGARWPQHF
.,TRBJ1-1,TRBV28,.,TGTGCCAGCAGTTCGGGGACATACCTGAACACTGAAGCTTTCTTT,CASSSGTYLNTEAFF
.,TRBJ1-3,TRBV4-2,.,TGTGCCAGCAGCCCCCACCCCGATCGGACGGGCTCTGGAAACACCATATATTTT,CASSPHPDRTGSGNTIYF
.,TRBJ2-3,TRBV7-2,.,TGTGCCAGCAGCTTAGCGGTTAGTACGGGCACAGATACGCAGTATTTT,CASSLAVSTGTDTQYF
.,TRBJ1-4,TRBV2,TRBD1,TGTGCCAGCAGGTCCGGGACAGTCGCAACTAATGAAAAACTGTTTTTT,CASRSGTVATNEKLFF
.,TRBJ1-4,TRBV28,.,TGTGCCAGCAGTTCCCGGATTTTTGGTACGACTAAACTGTTTTTT,CASSSRIFGTTKLFF
.,TRBJ2-3,TRBV30,TRBD1,TGTGCCTGGAGTCGAGGGGGCCCCCCAGATACGCAGTATTTT,CAWSRGGPPDTQYF
.,TRBJ2-2,TRBV27,.,TGTGCCAGCAGTCCAAGCACCGGGGAGCTGTTTTTT,CASSPSTGELFF
once,TRBJ2-2,TRBV27,.,TGTGCCAGCAGTTTAAGGGGGAGGGGTGCCGGGAGAGGAGGCGGGGAGCTGTTTTTT,CASSLRGRGAGRGGGELFF
.,TRBJ2-3,TRBV3-1/TRBV3-2,TRBD1,TGTGCCAGCAGCCGTCTGGACAGGGGTGCACACGATACGCAGTATTTT,CASSRLDRGAHDTQYF
.,TRBJ2-5,TRBV5-8,.,TGTGCCAGCAGTCCCAGGGTTGAGGAGACCCAGTACTTC,CASSPRVEETQYF
.,TRBJ2-3,TRBV6-6,.,TGTGCCAGCAGTTCGACAGATACGCAGTATTTT,CASSSTDTQYF
.,TRBJ2-2,TRBV18,.,TGTGCCAGCTCACCACTTTCGGCCGGGGAGCTGTTTTTT,CASSPLSAGELFF
.,TRBJ2-7,TRBV6-1,.,TGTGCCAGCAGTGAATCGGGGGTGAGCTCCTACGAGCAGTACTTC,CASSESGVSSYEQYF
.,TRBJ2-7,TRBV18,.,TGTGCCAGCTCACCACGGGGCAGGGACGGCTACTCCTACGAGCAGTACTTC,CASSPRGRDGYSYEQYF
.,TRBJ2-2,TRBV13,.,TGTGCCAGCAGCTTGATTCCCAGGGTTTTGAGGACCGGGGAGCTGTTTTTT,CASSLIPRVLRTGELFF
few,TRBJ2-7,TRBV6-5,.,TGTGCCAGCAGAAACGGTGGGGCCTACGAGCAGTACTTC,CASRNGGAYEQYF
.,TRBJ2-5,TRBV24-1,TRBD1,TGTGCCACCAGTGAACTACAGGGGGGTGGCCAAGAGACCCAGTACTTC,CATSELQGGGQETQYF
.,TRBJ2-3,TRBV6-2/TRBV6-3,TRBD2,TGTGCCAGCAGTCCCTGGACTAGCGGGAGGGCAGATACGCAGTATTTT,CASSPWTSGRADTQYF
.,TRBJ2-7,TRBV5-4,.,TGTGCCAGCAGCGCCAACGGAGGGGCTAATTACGAGCAGTACTTC,CASSANGGANYEQYF
.,TRBJ1-3,TRBV15,TRBD1,TGTGCCACCAGCAGGTCAGGAGGGGGCGATGGAAACACCATATATTTT,CATSRSGGGDGNTIYF
.,TRBJ2-7,TRBV29-1,.,TGCAGCGTTCACAAAGGGGCGCGTGAGCAGTACTTC,CSVHKGAREQYF
few,TRBJ1-1,TRBV7-2,.,TGTGCCAGCAGCTTAGGCGGAAACAAAGCTTTCTTT,CASSLGGNKAFF
.,TRBJ2-7,TRBV4-3,TRBD1,TGCGCCAGCAGCCCGGGGACAGGGTTTTACGAGCAGTACTTC,CASSPGTGFYEQYF
.,TRBJ2-1,TRBV7-9,.,TGTGCCAGCAGCTTAGGGGACGCTCGGAGTGAGCAGTTCTTC,CASSLGDARSEQFF
.,TRBJ2-7,TRBV5-5,.,TGTGCCAGCAGCTTGGGCGGCGGGACCACCTACGAGCAGTACTTC,CASSLGGGTTYEQYF
.,TRBJ1-5,TRBV25-1,.,TGTGCCAGCAGTGGGTGGGGCAGCAATCAGCCCCAGCATTTT,CASSGWGSNQPQHF
.,TRBJ2-7,TRBV5-1,.,TGCGCCAGCAGCTTGGATGGCGTATTCAGCTCCTACGAGCAGTACTTC,CASSLDGVFSSYEQYF
.,TRBJ2-7,TRBV12-3/TRBV12-4,TRBD1,TGTGCCAGCAGAGGGACAGTCTCCTACGAGCAGTACTTC,CASRGTVSYEQYF
.,TRBJ2-7,TRBV7-9,.,TGTGCCAGTACGGGGGAAAGTATCTACGAGCAGTACTTC,CASTGESIYEQYF
.,TRBJ2-2,TRBV2,TRBD1,TGTGCCAGCAGCGACAGGGTAAACACCGGGGAGCTGTTTTTT,CASSDRVNTGELFF
.,TRBJ1-5,TRBV27,TRBD1,TGTGCCAGCAGTTTAAGTACAGGGGGTGGCAATCAGCCCCAGCATTTT,CASSLSTGGGNQPQHF
.,TRBJ2-5,TRBV7-9,.,TGTGCCAGCAGCTCGCCGACCGAAGAGACCCAGTACTTC,CASSSPTEETQYF
once,TRBJ1-3,TRBV19,.,TGTGCCAGTAGTATCGGCCCCCGGGATTACACCATATATTTT,CASSIGPRDYTIYF
once,TRBJ1-1,TRBV2,.,TGTGCCAGCAGTGCGACAGGTAGCTTGAACACTGAAGCTTTCTTT,CASSATGSLNTEAFF
.,TRBJ2-1,TRBV10-3,TRBD2,TGTGCCATCGGGACTAGCGGCTACAATGAGCAGTTCTTC,CAIGTSGYNEQFF
.,TRBJ2-5,TRBV28,.,TGTGCCAGCAGTTTATCATGGGAAGGGGCCCTGGAGACCCAGTACTTC,CASSLSWEGALETQYF
.,TRBJ1-1,TRBV19,.,TGTGCCAGTAGTATAGATAATATCGGGACTGAAGCTTTCTTT,CASSIDNIGTEAFF
.,TRBJ2-2,TRBV5-1,.,TGCGCCAGCAGCCCCGGTACGAACACCGGGGAGCTGTTTTTT,CASSPGTNTGELFF
.,TRBJ2-7,TRBV7-2,TRBD2,TGTGCCAGCAGCTTAACTAGCGGGCAGAGCTCCTACGAGCAGTACTTC,CASSLTSGQSSYEQYF
.,TRBJ1-5,TRBV6-5,.,TGTGCCAGCAGTTACTTGGGAGGTGGGCAGCCCCAGCATTTT,CASSYLGGGQPQHF
.,TRBJ2-7,TRBV24-1,.,TGTGCCACCAGCGTTGGGCCCTCCTCCAGGCAGTACTTC,CATSVGPSSRQYF
.,TRBJ2-3,TRBV4-3,.,TGCGCCAGCAGCCCTGTTCTTCAGCGCCCCCCTCTGCCAGATACGCAGTATTTT,CASSPVLQRPPLPDTQYF
few,TRBJ2-3,TRBV27,TRBD2,TGTGCCAGCAGTTTCGTAGCGGGCACCACAGATACGCAGTATTTT,CASSFVAGTTDTQYF
once,TRBJ2-3,TRBV5-1,.,TGCGCCAGCAGTCGGCAGGGGACAGATACGCAGTATTTT,CASSRQGTDTQYF
.,TRBJ2-7,TRBV5-6,TRBD2,TGTGCCAGCAGCGACGGGACTAGCGGGATCTTGGGCTACGAGCAGTACTTC,CASSDGTSGILGYEQYF
.,TRBJ1-2,TRBV20-1,.,TGCAGTGCTCGACCTCAGTTTGGCTACACCTTC,CSARPQFGYTF
.,TRBJ2-2,TRBV28,.,TGTGCCAGCAGTTTACAGGGTAACACCGGGGAGCTGTTTTTT,CASSLQGNTGELFF